The 2 T cell receptor beta chains in this list originate from one sample, sequenced in a study of Tregs in tolerant kidney transplant recipients. Using immunoSEQ multiplex PCR, the repertoire was profiled, and TCRdb retains in-frame clones only, with some absent. This table holds about 240,000 clones, 65% to 85% found once. The sequenced material came from CD4+ T cells from blood. All receptors derive from a human donor in good health.

This chain links TRBV6-5 with TRBJ1-1, with unresolved D. CDR1 and CDR2 (germline): MNHEY, SVGAGI. Deletions cut 0 bases from V and 1 base from J, with 6 bases between. This CDR3 contains 14 residues. The CDR3, as DNA: TGTGCCAGCAGTTACTCGGCACAGAACACTGAAGCTTTCTTT. Encoded protein: CASSYSAQNTEAFF.

The chain joins TRBV9 to TRBJ1-2; TRBD1 is a possible D gene (5 bases). Germline V gives CDR1 SGDLS, CDR2 YYNGEE. V was trimmed by 0 bases and J by 4 bases, leaving 10 bases between them. This CDR3 is built from 14 residues. CDR3 loop: CASSVGGTPYGYTF. As DNA, the CDR3 is TGTGCCAGCAGCGTAGGGGGGACCCCCTATGGCTACACCTTC.